The entry below describes one TCR beta chain. Per germline, CDR1 MDHEN and CDR2 SYDVKM. V lost 6 bases and J lost 4; bases outside the gene matches: 9. The CDR3 is made up of 14 amino acids. The data were taken from a study of T cell changes during pregnancy in multiple sclerosis. Only in-frame clones appear in the TCRdb table, and some are missing; sequencing was by immunoSEQ multiplex PCR. The table records approximately 88,000 clones, 85% to 95% of them present only once. The material sequenced was peripheral blood, taken in the first trimester of pregnancy. The V call is TRBV28, the J call TRBJ2-7; 7 bases are shared with TRBD2. The source is a female donor with multiple sclerosis, enrolled in a pregnancy study. The CDR3 DNA follows: TGTGCCAGCAGCCCAAGCGGGGTCCTATACGAGCAGTACTTC. This gives the protein CASSPSGVLYEQYF. The full variable domain, completed using reference TRBV28 and TRBJ2-7, is DVKVTQSSRYLVKRTGEKVFLECVQDMDHENMFWYRQDPGLGLRLIYFSYDVKMKEKGDIPEGYSVSREKKERFSLILESASTNQTSMYLCASSPSGVLYEQYFGPGTRLTVT.